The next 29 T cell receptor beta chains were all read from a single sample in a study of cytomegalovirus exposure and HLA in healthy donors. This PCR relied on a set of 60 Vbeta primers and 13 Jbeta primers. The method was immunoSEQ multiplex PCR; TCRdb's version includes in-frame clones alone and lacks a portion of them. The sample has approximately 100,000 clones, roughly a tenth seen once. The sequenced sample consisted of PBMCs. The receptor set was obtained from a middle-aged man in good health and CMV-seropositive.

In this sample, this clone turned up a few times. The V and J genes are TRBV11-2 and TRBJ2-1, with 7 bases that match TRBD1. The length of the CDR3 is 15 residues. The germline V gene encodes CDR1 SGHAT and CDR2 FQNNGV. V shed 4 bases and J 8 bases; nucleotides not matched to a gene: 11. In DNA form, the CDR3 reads TGTGCCAGCAGCTCCATAAGGAAAGGGGGCGATGAGCAGTTCTTC. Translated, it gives CASSSIRKGGDEQFF. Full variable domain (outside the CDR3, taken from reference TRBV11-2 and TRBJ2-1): EAGVAQSPRYKIIEKRQSVAFWCNPISGHATLYWYQQILGQGPKLLIQFQNNGVVDDSQLPKDRFSAERLKGVDSTLKIQPAKLEDSAVYLCASSSIRKGGDEQFFGPGTRLTVL.

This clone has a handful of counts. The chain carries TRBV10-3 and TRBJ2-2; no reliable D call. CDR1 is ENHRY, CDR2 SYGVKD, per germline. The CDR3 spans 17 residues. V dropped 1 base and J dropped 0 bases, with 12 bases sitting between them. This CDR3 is CAISELVPGSNTGELFF. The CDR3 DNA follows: TGTGCCATCAGTGAGTTGGTTCCAGGCTCGAACACCGGGGAGCTGTTTTTT.

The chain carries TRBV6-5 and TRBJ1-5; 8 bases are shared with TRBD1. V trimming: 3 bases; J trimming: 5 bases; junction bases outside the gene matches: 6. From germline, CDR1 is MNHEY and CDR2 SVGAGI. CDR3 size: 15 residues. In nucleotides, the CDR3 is TGTGCCAGCAGTTATCCCCTACAGGGGGATCAGCCCCAGCATTTT. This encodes CASSYPLQGDQPQHF.

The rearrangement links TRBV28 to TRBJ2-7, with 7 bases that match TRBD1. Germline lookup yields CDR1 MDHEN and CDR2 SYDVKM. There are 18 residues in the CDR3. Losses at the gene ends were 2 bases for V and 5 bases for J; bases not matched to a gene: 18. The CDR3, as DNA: TGTGCCAGCAGTTTAAGGGTGATTTTTGGACAGGAAGTCCACGAGCAGTACTTC. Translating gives CASSLRVIFGQEVHEQYF. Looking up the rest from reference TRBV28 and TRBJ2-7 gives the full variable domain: DVKVTQSSRYLVKRTGEKVFLECVQDMDHENMFWYRQDPGLGLRLIYFSYDVKMKEKGDIPEGYSVSREKKERFSLILESASTNQTSMYLCASSLRVIFGQEVHEQYFGPGTRLTVT.

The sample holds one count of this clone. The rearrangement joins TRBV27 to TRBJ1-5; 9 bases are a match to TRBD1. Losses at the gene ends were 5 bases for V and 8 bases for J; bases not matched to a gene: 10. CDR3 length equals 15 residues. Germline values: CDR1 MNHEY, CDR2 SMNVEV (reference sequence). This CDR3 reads CASSPRDRGVEPQHF. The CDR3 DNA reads TGTGCCAGCAGTCCTCGAGACAGGGGGGTCGAGCCCCAGCATTTT.

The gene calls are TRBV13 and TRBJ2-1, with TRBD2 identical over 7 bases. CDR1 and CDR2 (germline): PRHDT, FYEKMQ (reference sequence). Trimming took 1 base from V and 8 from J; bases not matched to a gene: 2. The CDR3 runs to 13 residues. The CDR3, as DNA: TGTGCCAGCAGCTTAGATCGGGGGGATGAGCAGTTCTTC. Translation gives CASSLDRGDEQFF.

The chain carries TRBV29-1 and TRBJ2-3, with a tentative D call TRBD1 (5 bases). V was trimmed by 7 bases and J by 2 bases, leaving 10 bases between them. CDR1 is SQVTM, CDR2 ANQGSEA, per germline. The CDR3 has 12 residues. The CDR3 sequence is CSALTDTDTQYF. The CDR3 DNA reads TGCAGCGCTTTGACAGACACAGATACGCAGTATTTT.

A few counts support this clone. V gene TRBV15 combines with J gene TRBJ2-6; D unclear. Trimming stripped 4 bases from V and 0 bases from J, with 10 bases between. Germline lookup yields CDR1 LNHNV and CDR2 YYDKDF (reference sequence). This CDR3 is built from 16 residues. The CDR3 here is CATSNSGRSGANVLTF. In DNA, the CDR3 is TGTGCCACCAGCAACTCCGGTCGCTCTGGGGCCAACGTCCTGACTTTC.

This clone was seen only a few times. In DNA form, the CDR3 reads TGCGCCAGCAGCTTGGGGACTAGCGGGAGAGATGATGAGCAGTTCTTC. Amino acids: CASSLGTSGRDDEQFF. The gene calls are TRBV5-1 and TRBJ2-1; 13 nucleotides align to TRBD2. V dropped 0 bases and J dropped 8; count of bases not matched to a gene: 5. From germline, CDR1 is SGHRS and CDR2 YFSETQ. This CDR3 has 16 residues.

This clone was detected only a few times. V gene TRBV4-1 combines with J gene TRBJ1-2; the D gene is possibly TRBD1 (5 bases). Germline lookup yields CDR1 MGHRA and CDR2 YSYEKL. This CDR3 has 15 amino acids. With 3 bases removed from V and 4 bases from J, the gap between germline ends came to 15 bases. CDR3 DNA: TGCGCCAGCAGCCATGAACGGACGGACATCTATGGCTACACCTTC. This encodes CASSHERTDIYGYTF.

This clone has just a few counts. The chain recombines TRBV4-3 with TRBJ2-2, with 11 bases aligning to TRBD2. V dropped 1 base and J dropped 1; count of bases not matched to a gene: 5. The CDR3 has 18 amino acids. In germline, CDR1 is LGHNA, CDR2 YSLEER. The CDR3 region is CASSQGGSGRGNTGELFF. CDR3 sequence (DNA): TGCGCCAGCAGCCAAGGAGGTAGCGGGAGGGGGAACACCGGGGAGCTGTTTTTT.

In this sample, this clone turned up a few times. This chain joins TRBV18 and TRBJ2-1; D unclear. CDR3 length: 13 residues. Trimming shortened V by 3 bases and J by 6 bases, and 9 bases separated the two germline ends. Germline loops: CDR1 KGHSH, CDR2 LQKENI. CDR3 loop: CASSPAYINEQFF. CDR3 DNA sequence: TGTGCCAGCTCACCGGCTTACATCAATGAGCAGTTCTTC. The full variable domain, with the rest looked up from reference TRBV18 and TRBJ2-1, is NAGVMQNPRHLVRRRGQEARLRCSPMKGHSHVYWYRQLPEEGLKFMVYLQKENIIDESGMPKERFSAEFPKEGPSILRIQQVVRGDSAAYFCASSPAYINEQFFGPGTRLTVL.

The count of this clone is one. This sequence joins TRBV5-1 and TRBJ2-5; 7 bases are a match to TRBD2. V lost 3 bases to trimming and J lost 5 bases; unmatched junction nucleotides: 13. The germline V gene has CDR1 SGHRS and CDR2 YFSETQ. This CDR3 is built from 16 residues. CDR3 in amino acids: CASSSGLRGSTETQYF. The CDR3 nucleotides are TGCGCCAGCAGCTCGGGTTTGCGGGGGAGCACGGAGACCCAGTACTTC. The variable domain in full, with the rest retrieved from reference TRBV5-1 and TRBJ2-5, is KAGVTQTPRYLIKTRGQQVTLSCSPISGHRSVSWYQQTPGQGLQFLFEYFSETQRNKGNFPGRFSGRQFSNSRSEMNVSTLELGDSALYLCASSSGLRGSTETQYFGPGTRLLVL.

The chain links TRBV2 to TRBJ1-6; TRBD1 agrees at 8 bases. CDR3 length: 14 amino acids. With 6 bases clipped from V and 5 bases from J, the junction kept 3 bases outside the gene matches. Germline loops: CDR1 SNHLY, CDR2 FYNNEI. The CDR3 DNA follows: TGTGCCAGCAGAGGACAGGGCAATAATTCACCCCTCCACTTT. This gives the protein CASRGQGNNSPLHF. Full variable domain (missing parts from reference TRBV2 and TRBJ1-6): EPEVTQTPSHQVTQMGQEVILRCVPISNHLYFYWYRQILGQKVEFLVSFYNNEISEKSEIFDDQFSVERPDGSNFTLKIRSTKLEDSAMYFCASRGQGNNSPLHFGNGTRLTVT.

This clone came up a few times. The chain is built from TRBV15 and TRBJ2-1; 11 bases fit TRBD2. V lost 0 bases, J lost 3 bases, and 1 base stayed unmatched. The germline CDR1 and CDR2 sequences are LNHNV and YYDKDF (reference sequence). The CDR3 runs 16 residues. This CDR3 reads CATSRDGTSGYNEQFF. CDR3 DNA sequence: TGTGCCACCAGCAGAGATGGGACTAGCGGCTACAATGAGCAGTTCTTC.

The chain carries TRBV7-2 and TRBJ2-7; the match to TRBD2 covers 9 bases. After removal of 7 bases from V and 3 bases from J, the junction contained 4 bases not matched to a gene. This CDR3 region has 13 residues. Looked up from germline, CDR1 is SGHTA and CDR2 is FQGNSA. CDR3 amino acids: CASKRGDNYEQYF. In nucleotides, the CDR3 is TGTGCCAGCAAGCGGGGGGACAACTACGAGCAGTACTTC.

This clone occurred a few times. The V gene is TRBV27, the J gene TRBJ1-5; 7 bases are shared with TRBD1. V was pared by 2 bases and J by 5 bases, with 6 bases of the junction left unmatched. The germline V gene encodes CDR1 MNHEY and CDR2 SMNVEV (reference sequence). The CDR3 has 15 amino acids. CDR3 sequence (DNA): TGTGCCAGCAGTTTACTTTCCACAGGGGATCAGCCCCAGCATTTT. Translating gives CASSLLSTGDQPQHF.

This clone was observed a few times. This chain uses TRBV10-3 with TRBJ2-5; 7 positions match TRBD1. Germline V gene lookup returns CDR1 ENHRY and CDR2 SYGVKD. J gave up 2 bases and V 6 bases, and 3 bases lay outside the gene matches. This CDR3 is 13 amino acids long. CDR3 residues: CAISPTGQETQYF. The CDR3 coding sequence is TGTGCCATCAGCCCGACAGGGCAAGAGACCCAGTACTTC.

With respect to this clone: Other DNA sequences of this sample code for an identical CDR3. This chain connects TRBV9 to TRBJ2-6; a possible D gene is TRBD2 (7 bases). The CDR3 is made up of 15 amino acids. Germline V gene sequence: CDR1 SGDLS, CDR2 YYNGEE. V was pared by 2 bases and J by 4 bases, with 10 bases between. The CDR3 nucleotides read TGTGCCAGCAGCGTCGGGGGGCGCGGGGCCAACGTCCTGACTTTC. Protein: CASSVGGRGANVLTF.

The CDR3, as DNA: TGCGCCAGCAGCTTGGTTGGTGCGGGACAGGGGAGGGGACAAGAGACCCAGTACTTC. Translating it yields CASSLVGAGQGRGQETQYF. The rearrangement uses TRBV5-1 and TRBJ2-5, with 10 positions matching TRBD1. CDR1 is SGHRS, CDR2 YFSETQ, per germline. V lost 0 bases and J lost 2; bases outside the gene matches: 13. The CDR3 runs 19 residues.

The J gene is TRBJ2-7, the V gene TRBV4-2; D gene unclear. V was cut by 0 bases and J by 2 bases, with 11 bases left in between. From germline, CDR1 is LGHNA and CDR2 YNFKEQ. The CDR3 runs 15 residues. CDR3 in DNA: TGTGCCAGCAGCCAAGATCTGGGCCCACCCTACGAGCAGTACTTC. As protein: CASSQDLGPPYEQYF.

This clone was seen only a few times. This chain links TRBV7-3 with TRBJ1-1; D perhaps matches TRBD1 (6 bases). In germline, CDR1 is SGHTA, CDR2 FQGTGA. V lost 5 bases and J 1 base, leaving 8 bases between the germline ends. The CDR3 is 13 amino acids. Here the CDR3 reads CASSGQPNTEAFF. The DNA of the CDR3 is TGTGCCAGCAGCGGACAGCCGAACACTGAAGCTTTCTTT.

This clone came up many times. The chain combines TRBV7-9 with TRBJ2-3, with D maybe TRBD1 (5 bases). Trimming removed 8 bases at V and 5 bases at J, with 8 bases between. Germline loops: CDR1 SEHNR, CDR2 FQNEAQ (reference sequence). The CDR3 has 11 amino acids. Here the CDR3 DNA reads TGTGCCAGCGGCGACAGAGATACGCAGTATTTT. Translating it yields CASGDRDTQYF. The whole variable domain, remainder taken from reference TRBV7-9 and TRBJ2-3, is DTGVSQNPRHKITKRGQNVTFRCDPISEHNRLYWYRQTLGQGPEFLTYFQNEAQLEKSRLLSDRFSAERPKGSFSTLEIQRTEQGDSAMYLCASGDRDTQYFGPGTRLTVL.

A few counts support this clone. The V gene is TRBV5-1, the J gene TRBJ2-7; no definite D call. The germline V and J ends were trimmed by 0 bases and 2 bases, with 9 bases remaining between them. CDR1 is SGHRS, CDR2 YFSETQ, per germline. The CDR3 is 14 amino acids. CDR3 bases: TGCGCCAGCAGCTTGGTGCAGGCTACCTACGAGCAGTACTTC. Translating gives CASSLVQATYEQYF.

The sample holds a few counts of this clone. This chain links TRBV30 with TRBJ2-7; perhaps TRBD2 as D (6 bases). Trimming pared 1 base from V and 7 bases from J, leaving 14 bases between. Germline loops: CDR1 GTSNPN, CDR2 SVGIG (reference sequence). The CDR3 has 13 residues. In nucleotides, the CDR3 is TGTGCCTGGAGTGAGGGACCAGGAGGGGAGCAGTACTTC. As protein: CAWSEGPGGEQYF.

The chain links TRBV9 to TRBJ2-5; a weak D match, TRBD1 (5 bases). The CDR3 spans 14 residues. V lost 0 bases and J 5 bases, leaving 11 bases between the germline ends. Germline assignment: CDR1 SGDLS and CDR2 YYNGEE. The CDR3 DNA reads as TGTGCCAGCAGCGTAGCCCCCAGGGCGGAGACCCAGTACTTC. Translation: CASSVAPRAETQYF.

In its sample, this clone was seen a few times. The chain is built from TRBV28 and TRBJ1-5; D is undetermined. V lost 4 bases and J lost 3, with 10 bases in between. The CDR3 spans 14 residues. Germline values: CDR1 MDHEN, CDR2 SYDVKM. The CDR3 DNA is TGTGCCAGCAGTTCCCAGTACCTCAATCAGCCCCAGCATTTT. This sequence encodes CASSSQYLNQPQHF.

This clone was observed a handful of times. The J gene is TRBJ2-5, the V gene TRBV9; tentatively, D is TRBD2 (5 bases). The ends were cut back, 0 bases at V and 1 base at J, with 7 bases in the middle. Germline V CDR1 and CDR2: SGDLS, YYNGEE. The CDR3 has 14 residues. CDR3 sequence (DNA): TGTGCCAGCAGCGTAGCCAGCGGCCAAGAGACCCAGTACTTC. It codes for CASSVASGQETQYF.

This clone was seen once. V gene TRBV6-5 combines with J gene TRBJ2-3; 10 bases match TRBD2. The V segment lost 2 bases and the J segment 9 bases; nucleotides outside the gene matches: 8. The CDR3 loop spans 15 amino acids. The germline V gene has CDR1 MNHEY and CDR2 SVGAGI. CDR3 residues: CASSYQASGRETQYF. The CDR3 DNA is TGTGCCAGCAGTTACCAGGCTAGCGGGAGAGAAACGCAGTATTTT.